The clone carrying this TCR beta chain has a handful of counts. Its matching antigen is unknown. These data belong to a study of blood T cells in healthy people across ages. Primed by a sample-barcoded 5' primer and a J-beta primer mix, a second PCR proceeded for about 6 to 12 cycles. TCRdb independently ran MiXCR on the 5' RACE reads; one entry per CDR3 protein. The table has about 2 million distinct CDR3 sequences, 49% seen once; the top ten hold approximately 2.1%. CDR3 size: 15 residues. The germline gives CDR1 SGHRS, CDR2 YFSETQ. With 4 bases removed from V and 5 bases from J, the gap between germline ends came to 16 bases. Extractions gave at least 5.5 micrograms of total RNA per sample. Study results and limitations: Measured against age, TCR beta diversity per million T cells decreased in a roughly linear manner.

Material: blood. This receptor was obtained from a woman aged 40 to 50 in good health. The rearrangement links TRBV5-1 to TRBJ2-1; no definite D call. CDR3 DNA: TGCGCCAGCAGCCTCTTAACGACTGGAAACAATGAGCAGTTCTTC. Encoded protein: CASSLLTTGNNEQFF.